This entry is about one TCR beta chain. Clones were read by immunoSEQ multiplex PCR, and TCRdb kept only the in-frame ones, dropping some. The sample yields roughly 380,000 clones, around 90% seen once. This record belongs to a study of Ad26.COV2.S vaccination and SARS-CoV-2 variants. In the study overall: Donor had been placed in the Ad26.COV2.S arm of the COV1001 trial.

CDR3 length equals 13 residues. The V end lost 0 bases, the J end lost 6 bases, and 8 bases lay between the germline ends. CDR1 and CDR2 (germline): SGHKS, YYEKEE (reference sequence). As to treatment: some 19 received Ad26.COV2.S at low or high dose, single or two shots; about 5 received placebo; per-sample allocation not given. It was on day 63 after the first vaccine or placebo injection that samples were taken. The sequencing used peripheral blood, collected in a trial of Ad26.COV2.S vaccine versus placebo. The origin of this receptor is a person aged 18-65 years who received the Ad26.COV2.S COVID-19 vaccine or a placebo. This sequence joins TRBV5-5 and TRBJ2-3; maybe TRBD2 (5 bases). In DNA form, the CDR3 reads TGTGCCAGCAGCTTGGGTAGGGAGGATACGCAGTATTTT. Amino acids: CASSLGREDTQYF.